Below, 23 T cell receptor beta chains from the same sample are listed, as sequenced in a study of human T cells and chemical hapten exposure (dated by TCRdb to the early 2020s). Preparation of the library involved RACE. The instrument given in TCRdb is NextSeq 500. In-frame beta chains were kept once TCRdb had trimmed the public reads at Q25 with fastp and called clones with MiXCR. Each record represents a unique CDR3 protein, reported with the most common genes and DNA among its rows. Within this sample are more than 45,000 distinct CDR3 sequences, with roughly 12% of them counted one time only. The ten largest clones take up roughly 2.6% of the sample. According to the study, the label for this sample's time point signals: patch test 3, about 24 weeks after DPC sensitization. In light of the paper, this sample's treatment or condition label describes: therapeutic diphenylcyclopropenone sensitization with weekly scalp DPC.

Sample: whole blood, taken in connection with sensitization to the hapten diphenylcyclopropenone (DPC). These receptors all come from a man aged 30 to 45 with alopecia areata. Some clones in this sample may be carry-over from other donors' samples.

Of note for this clonotype: A much larger clone is a single base away; this may be a read error. The V gene is TRBV11-3, the J gene TRBJ2-7; D unresolved. This CDR3 comprises 13 residues. Germline lookup yields CDR1 SGHNT and CDR2 YENEEA. CDR3 sequence: CTSSFGPQREQYF. The CDR3, as DNA: TGTACCAGCAGCTTTGGACCTCAAAGGGAGCAGTACTTC.

This clonotype came up a few times. The J gene is TRBJ1-1, the V gene TRBV7-9; D is possibly TRBD1 (5 bases). Trimming removed 4 bases at V and 1 base at J, with 16 bases between. Looked up from germline, CDR1 is SEHNR and CDR2 is FQNEAQ (reference sequence). This CDR3 contains 16 residues. The CDR3 sequence: CASSSGGYRKNTEAFF. DNA of the CDR3: TGTGCCAGCAGCTCCGGCGGGTACAGGAAGAACACTGAAGCTTTCTTT. Drawing the rest from reference TRBV7-9 and TRBJ1-1, the complete variable domain is DTGVSQNPRHKITKRGQNVTFRCDPISEHNRLYWYRQTLGQGPEFLTYFQNEAQLEKSRLLSDRFSAERPKGSFSTLEIQRTEQGDSAMYLCASSSGGYRKNTEAFFGQGTRLTVV.

This clonotype was seen repeatedly, ten times or more. This chain joins TRBV5-4 and TRBJ1-1, with 7 bases that match TRBD1. Germline loops: CDR1 SGHNT, CDR2 YYREEE (reference sequence). This CDR3 has 15 amino acids. J lost 5 bases, V lost 4 bases, and 11 bases had no gene match. DNA of the CDR3: TGTGCCAGCAGCGGACCACAGGGGTGGAAGACTGAAGCTTTCTTT. Protein: CASSGPQGWKTEAFF.

This clonotype occurred many times. The V and J genes are TRBV20-1 and TRBJ1-1; D might be TRBD1 (5 bases). V dropped 0 bases and J dropped 0 bases, with 11 bases sitting between them. The CDR3 consists of 15 residues. The germline V gene encodes CDR1 DFQATT and CDR2 SNEGSKA (reference sequence). The CDR3 DNA follows: TGCAGTGCTAGAGATCCGGGACGGTTGAACACTGAAGCTTTCTTT. Amino acids: CSARDPGRLNTEAFF.

This clonotype was seen ten or more times. The J gene is TRBJ1-2, the V gene TRBV5-4, with D unclear. Germline CDR1 and CDR2: SGHNT and YYREEE (reference sequence). This CDR3 region has 15 residues. The ends were cut back, 3 bases at V and 0 bases at J, with 12 bases in the middle. CDR3 DNA sequence: TGTGCCAGCAGCTCCGATTCAGCAGCTAACTATGGCTACACCTTC. Its protein is CASSSDSAANYGYTF.

This clonotype has a count of ten or more. J is TRBJ2-3 and V is TRBV21-1; the table's TRBD2 call for D was not verified on the DNA. TRBV21-1 is a documented pseudogene. The CDR3 runs 15 residues. The CDR3 protein is CASQREEQSTDTQYF. The CDR3 nucleotides read TGTGCCAGCCAGAGGGAGGAGCAGAGCACAGATACGCAGTATTTT.

This clonotype was found a few times. This chain uses TRBV20-1 with TRBJ2-3; possibly TRBD1 or TRBD2 for D (5 bases each). V lost 2 bases and J 2 bases, leaving 11 bases between the germline ends. The CDR3 loop spans 14 amino acids. Germline CDR1 reads DFQATT; CDR2 reads SNEGSKA (reference sequence). In DNA form, the CDR3 reads TGCAGTGCTAGACAGGGAGTAATCACAGATACGCAGTATTTT. This translates into CSARQGVITDTQYF.

This clonotype was recorded at least ten times. The V gene is TRBV28, the J gene TRBJ1-6; D not resolved. The germline V gene has CDR1 MDHEN and CDR2 SYDVKM. Trimming took 6 bases from V and 2 from J, leaving 2 bases between them. CDR3 length equals 12 residues. CDR3 in amino acids: CASSPYNSPLHF. The CDR3 coding sequence is TGTGCCAGCAGCCCCTATAATTCACCCCTCCACTTT.

This clonotype was found a few times. The genes are TRBV30 and TRBJ1-5; no reliable D call. The CDR3 has 14 residues. Germline values: CDR1 GTSNPN, CDR2 SVGIG (reference sequence). The V end lost 0 bases, the J end lost 4 bases, and 10 bases lay between the germline ends. The CDR3, as DNA: TGTGCCTGGAGTGTACTAACCGAAAATCAGCCCCAGCATTTT. It specifies CAWSVLTENQPQHF.

This clonotype was recorded at least ten times. The CDR3 nucleotides read TGTGCCACCAGTCAGGGGCGAATCTATGGCTACACCTTC. Protein: CATSQGRIYGYTF. The rearrangement links TRBV24-1 to TRBJ1-2, with D maybe TRBD1 (6 bases). CDR1 is KGHDR, CDR2 SFDVKD, per germline. The germline V and J ends were trimmed by 6 bases and 4 bases, with 11 bases remaining between them. The CDR3 has 13 residues.

This chain joins TRBV3-1 and TRBJ2-5; no definite D call. There are 14 residues in the CDR3. Trimming cost V 1 base and J 2 bases, with 8 bases left between them. Germline assignment: CDR1 LGHDT and CDR2 YNNKEL (reference sequence). CDR3 sequence (DNA): TGTGCCAGCAGCCAAGTGGCTACTCAAGAGACCCAGTACTTC. It specifies CASSQVATQETQYF.

V is TRBV28 and J is TRBJ2-1, with D perhaps being TRBD1 or TRBD2 (6 bases each). Germline V gene sequence: CDR1 MDHEN, CDR2 SYDVKM. The CDR3 contains 16 residues. V lost 8 bases and J 0 bases, leaving 17 bases between the germline ends. In nucleotides, the CDR3 is TGTGCCAGCCAGGCGCGGGCGGGACACTCCTACAATGAGCAGTTCTTC. Protein sequence: CASQARAGHSYNEQFF.

The chain joins TRBV2 to TRBJ1-1; unclear D gene. This CDR3 comprises 14 residues. Between the trimmed V and J ends, which lost 4 bases and 4 bases, there was a span of 13 bases. Germline lookup yields CDR1 SNHLY and CDR2 FYNNEI. The CDR3 DNA is TGTGCCAGCAGTGGGAACAGAGCTTCCACTGAAGCTTTCTTT. As protein: CASSGNRASTEAFF.

This clonotype showed up many times. This chain links TRBV25-1 with TRBJ2-7; D may be TRBD2 (5 bases). The germline V gene encodes CDR1 MGHDK and CDR2 SYGVNS. V shed 6 bases and J shed 2 bases, with 17 bases lying between them. The CDR3 is 15 residues long. The CDR3 DNA is TGTGCCAGCAGCCCGACCGGGGTATTAGCCTACGAGCAGTACTTC. It codes for CASSPTGVLAYEQYF.

This clonotype was seen a handful of times. The chain combines TRBV28 with TRBJ1-6; D possibly corresponds to TRBD1 (6 bases). The CDR3 totals 15 residues. The ends were cut back, 5 bases at V and 6 bases at J, with 14 bases in the middle. The germline V gene has CDR1 MDHEN and CDR2 SYDVKM. The DNA for the CDR3 is TGTGCCAGCAGTCCCCGTGGCAGGGGTAATTCACCCCTCCACTTT. The encoded protein is CASSPRGRGNSPLHF.

The chain combines TRBV9 with TRBJ1-6; D not certain. The CDR3 is 14 amino acids. Trimming left V 0 bases short and J 7 bases short, with 8 bases between. Germline-derived CDR1 and CDR2 are SGDLS and YYNGEE. Here the CDR3 reads CASSVESGNSPLHF. CDR3 sequence (DNA): TGTGCCAGCAGCGTAGAGTCGGGGAATTCACCCCTCCACTTT.

The chain uses TRBV6-6 and TRBJ2-7; D unresolved. The CDR3 loop spans 12 amino acids. Germline CDR1 and CDR2: MNHNY and SVGAGI (reference sequence). V was cut by 6 bases and J by 7 bases, with 13 bases left in between. The CDR3 DNA is TGTGCCAGCAGCCCCGGACGCCTGGAGCAGTACTTC. Residues: CASSPGRLEQYF.

This clonotype has at least ten counts. The chain couples TRBV7-2 to TRBJ1-4, with a weak D call TRBD1 (5 bases). The length of the CDR3 is 16 residues. The V end was cut by 2 bases, the J end by 3 bases, with 13 bases between. In germline, CDR1 is SGHTA, CDR2 FQGNSA. This chain's CDR3 is CASSLMGRGANEKLFF. In DNA form, the CDR3 reads TGTGCCAGCAGCTTAATGGGGAGAGGGGCTAATGAAAAACTGTTTTTT.

This clonotype was counted between two and nine times. The genes are TRBV12-3 or TRBV12-4 and TRBJ1-2; weak D call: TRBD1 (6 bases). CDR3 length: 11 amino acids. Between the trimmed V and J ends, which lost 4 bases and 8 bases, there was a span of 8 bases. CDR3 loop: CASSSRGGYTF. The CDR3 coding sequence is TGTGCCAGCAGTTCCAGGGGCGGCTACACCTTC.

This clonotype appeared a few times. The chain joins TRBV27 to TRBJ1-1; 8 bases are a match to TRBD1. The CDR3 loop spans 13 amino acids. V lost 5 bases and J lost 6; bases outside the gene matches: 5. CDR1 and CDR2 (germline): MNHEY, SMNVEV (reference sequence). The DNA of the CDR3 is TGTGCCAGCAGTAGACAGGGGATGGCTGAAGCTTTCTTT. This gives the protein CASSRQGMAEAFF.

The table lists this clonotype with a few counts. The gene calls are TRBV11-3 and TRBJ1-1, with D hard to call. The CDR3 contains 13 residues. Germline CDR1 and CDR2: SGHNT and YENEEA. Trimming pared 2 bases from V and 3 bases from J, leaving 7 bases between. CDR3 nucleotides: TGTGCCAGCAGCTTATTGTGGGACACTGAAGCTTTCTTT. Translation: CASSLLWDTEAFF.

At least ten counts were recorded for this clonotype. The CDR3 bases are TGTGCCAGCAGCTTAGCCCTACTAGGCTATGGCTACACCTTC. Encoded protein: CASSLALLGYGYTF. J is TRBJ1-2 and V is TRBV7-2; no reliable D call. The CDR3 runs 14 residues. Germline V gene data show CDR1 as SGHTA and CDR2 as FQGNSA. The germline V and J ends were trimmed by 0 bases and 4 bases, with 9 bases remaining between them. Full variable domain (missing parts from reference TRBV7-2 and TRBJ1-2): GAGVSQSPSNKVTEKGKDVELRCDPISGHTALYWYRQSLGQGLEFLIYFQGNSAPDKSGLPSDRFSAERTGGSVSTLTIQRTQQEDSAVYLCASSLALLGYGYTFGSGTRLTVV.

Notes on this clonotype: One end of the junction does not line up with germline, which may come from a read error. This chain links TRBV4-2 with TRBJ1-5; D perhaps matches TRBD1 (5 bases). CDR3 length equals 15 residues. CDR1 and CDR2 (germline): LGHNA, YNFKEQ. The CDR3 is CANSLHSGSNQPQHF. The CDR3 DNA sequence: TGTGCCAACAGCCTCCATTCAGGGTCCAATCAGCCCCAGCATTTT.